This T cell receptor (beta chain) was sequenced in a study of spatial heterogeneity in lung cancer. Trimming removed 0 bases at V and 4 bases at J, with 9 bases between. The CDR3 covers 14 residues. Germline CDR1 reads SEHNR; CDR2 reads FQNEAQ (reference sequence). Noted time point: sample taken at primary tumor resection. Tumor, nontumor lung or frozen PBMC supplied whole RNA, sequenced without sorting. Untreated early-stage non-small cell lung cancer patients, 70 to 85 in total, were the donors. Each TCR cDNA molecule carried a unique molecular identifier. One entry per CDR3 protein results from TCRdb running MiXCR on the 5' RACE reads. In the table there are some 70,000 distinct CDR3 sequences, about 14% of which are singletons.

This receptor was obtained from a male donor with early-stage non-small cell lung cancer. The chain is built from TRBV7-9 and TRBJ1-2; a weak D match, TRBD1 (5 bases). The specimen comprised PBMCs, sampled at surgery. CDR3 amino acids: CASSLAPGLYGYTF. CDR3 sequence (DNA): TGTGCCAGCAGCTTAGCTCCAGGGCTCTATGGCTACACCTTC.